A single T cell receptor beta chain is shown here with its context. Its matching antigen is unknown. With 60 Vbeta and 13 Jbeta primers, the PCR was carried out. TCRdb's table, derived via immunoSEQ multiplex PCR, lists solely in-frame clones and lacks some. Of approximately 61,000 clones in the sample, approximately 78% are singletons; the top ten hold 6.5% to 8.5%. The CDR3 contains 16 residues. CDR1 and CDR2 (germline): MDHEN, SYDVKM. V shed 5 bases and J shed 5 bases, with 21 bases lying between them. The sample comes from a study of cytomegalovirus exposure and HLA in healthy donors. Study-level points and caveats: Researchers catalogued approximately 170 TCR beta chains as cytomegalovirus-associated. Rare sequences made up most TCRs, while some public TCRs were found in many donors.

This clonotype was sampled from a man between 18 and 35 years old in good health and CMV-seropositive. The sequenced sample was PBMCs. The chain carries TRBV28 and TRBJ2-5; D is possibly TRBD1 (5 bases). This CDR3 reads CASSPASDKGWETQYF. The CDR3 bases are TGTGCCAGCAGTCCCGCCTCGGACAAGGGATGGGAGACCCAGTACTTC.